The 14 T cell receptor beta chains below were found in one sample sequenced in a study of T-cell memory formation after mild COVID-19. From the 5' RACE reads, TCRdb called clonotypes with MiXCR, one entry per CDR3 protein. The sample records some 350,000 distinct CDR3 sequences, around 15% being singletons. The sequenced sample was PBMCs or a T cell subset sorted from them (not recorded which). The source of these receptors is a man younger than 35 who had mild COVID-19 (a few samples of this study predate the infection). Cell type and time point are not known.

This clonotype has at least ten counts. This sequence joins TRBV6-5 and TRBJ2-2; 11 bases are shared with TRBD2. In germline, CDR1 is MNHEY, CDR2 SVGAGI. The trim removed 2 bases at V and 4 bases at J, leaving 12 bases unmatched. CDR3 length: 19 amino acids. The CDR3 DNA reads as TGTGCCAGCAGTTACCAAGAAATTAGCGGGGGGGCCGTCACCGGGGAGCTGTTTTTT. Protein sequence: CASSYQEISGGAVTGELFF.

The chain links TRBV5-1 to TRBJ2-2, with 7 bases that match TRBD1. The length of the CDR3 is 15 residues. The trim removed 1 base at V and 2 bases at J, leaving 2 bases unmatched. Per germline, CDR1 SGHRS and CDR2 YFSETQ. The CDR3 bases are TGCGCCAGCAGCTTGACAGGGGTTAACACCGGGGAGCTGTTTTTT. Translated, it gives CASSLTGVNTGELFF.

This clonotype was picked up a small number of times. The chain joins TRBV5-6 to TRBJ1-5; D is uncertain. V was cut by 1 base and J by 11 bases, with 19 bases left in between. CDR3 length: 15 residues. The germline V gene encodes CDR1 SGHDT and CDR2 YYEEEE. The chain's CDR3 is CASSLMESLLRAQHF. CDR3 coding DNA: TGTGCCAGCAGCTTGATGGAGAGCCTACTTCGGGCCCAGCATTTT. Full variable domain (rest looked up from reference TRBV5-6 and TRBJ1-5): DAGVTQSPTHLIKTRGQQVTLRCSPKSGHDTVSWYQQALGQGPQFIFQYYEEEERQRGNFPDRFSGHQFPNYSSELNVNALLLGDSALYLCASSLMESLLRAQHFGDGTRLSIL.

The sample holds a few counts of this clonotype. J is TRBJ2-5 and V is TRBV5-1, with 7 bases aligning to TRBD1. Germline V gene sequence: CDR1 SGHRS, CDR2 YFSETQ. The CDR3 is 15 residues long. V dropped 2 bases and J dropped 5; count of bases not matched to a gene: 9. CDR3 loop: CASSFSDRVTETQYF. The CDR3 bases are TGCGCCAGCAGCTTCTCAGACAGGGTTACGGAGACCCAGTACTTC.

This clonotype was detected ten times or more. The V and J genes are TRBV7-2 and TRBJ2-1, with D possibly matching TRBD2 (6 bases). The CDR3 has 15 amino acids. Germline CDR1 SGHTA, CDR2 FQGNSA. Trimming stripped 1 base from V and 2 bases from J, with 9 bases between. CDR3 nucleotides: TGTGCCAGCAGCTTAGATCGGGGGACCTACAATGAGCAGTTCTTC. Amino acid sequence: CASSLDRGTYNEQFF.

This clonotype was observed many times. The V call is TRBV6-5, the J call TRBJ2-2; 8 bases line up with TRBD2. CDR3 length: 15 amino acids. The germline V gene encodes CDR1 MNHEY and CDR2 SVGAGI. J lost 4 bases, V lost 2 bases, and 3 bases had no gene match. The CDR3 loop reads CASSYGGTSTGELFF. In DNA form, the CDR3 reads TGTGCCAGCAGTTACGGCGGGACTAGCACCGGGGAGCTGTTTTTT.

This chain connects TRBV20-1 to TRBJ2-6; D gene uncertain. The CDR3 is 14 residues long. The germline gives CDR1 DFQATT, CDR2 SNEGSKA (reference sequence). Trimming shortened V by 0 bases and J by 4 bases, and 7 bases separated the two germline ends. For the CDR3, the DNA is TGCAGTGCTAGAGAAGGGTCCGGGGCCAACGTCCTGACTTTC. Its protein product is CSAREGSGANVLTF.

The table lists this clonotype with a few counts. V is TRBV29-1 and J is TRBJ2-1, with D tentatively TRBD2 (5 bases). Trimming shortened V by 7 bases and J by 9 bases, and 13 bases separated the two germline ends. This CDR3 is 11 amino acids long. Germline CDR1 is SQVTM and CDR2 is ANQGSEA. The CDR3 spells CSARGRLEQFF. The DNA of the CDR3 is TGCAGCGCAAGAGGGCGTCTTGAGCAGTTCTTC.

The chain uses TRBV6-1 and TRBJ1-2, with D possibly being TRBD1 (6 bases). The germline CDR1 and CDR2 sequences are MNHNS and SASEGT. V was clipped by 3 bases and J by 6 bases, with 14 bases between them. This CDR3 region has 14 residues. The CDR3 sequence is CASSERGGSDGYTF. The CDR3 DNA follows: TGTGCCAGCAGTGAGAGGGGGGGGAGCGATGGCTACACCTTC.

This chain links TRBV5-4 with TRBJ1-4, with 8 bases lining up with TRBD1. CDR1 is SGHNT, CDR2 YYREEE, per germline (reference sequence). V trimming: 4 bases; J trimming: 8 bases; junction bases outside the gene matches: 7. CDR3 length equals 14 residues. Written as DNA, the CDR3 is TGTGCCAGCAGCCGGGACAGGACGGAGGAAAAACTGTTTTTT. Protein product: CASSRDRTEEKLFF.

CDR3 sequence: CSARTGKNTEAFF. DNA for the CDR3: TGCAGTGCTAGGACAGGGAAGAACACTGAAGCTTTCTTT. The rearrangement uses TRBV20-1 and TRBJ1-1; 7 bases are a match to TRBD1. The CDR3 is 13 amino acids. Germline V lookup: CDR1 DFQATT, CDR2 SNEGSKA (reference sequence). The junction had 2 bases not matched to a gene; V was cut back by 3 bases and J by 1 base.

This clonotype was seen only a few times. The J gene is TRBJ2-1, the V gene TRBV5-4, with D unclear. The CDR3 loop spans 13 amino acids. The V end lost 0 bases, the J end lost 7 bases, and 8 bases lay between the germline ends. The germline CDR1 and CDR2 sequences are SGHNT and YYREEE (reference sequence). CDR3 sequence reads: CASSLGLGNEQFF. The CDR3 DNA reads TGTGCCAGCAGCTTGGGGCTAGGAAATGAGCAGTTCTTC.

The rearrangement joins TRBV12-3 or TRBV12-4 to TRBJ1-1, with D hard to call. The V gene lost 4 bases and the J gene lost 1 base, with 10 bases spanning the gap. The CDR3 has 14 residues. The CDR3 sequence: CASSSGRANTEAFF. The CDR3 DNA is TGTGCCAGCAGTTCCGGGAGGGCGAACACTGAAGCTTTCTTT.

This chain connects TRBV6-2 or TRBV6-3 to TRBJ1-2; D unclear. The CDR3 consists of 14 residues. With 0 bases removed from V and 8 bases from J, the gap between germline ends came to 13 bases. In germline, CDR1 is MNHEY, CDR2 SVGEGT. The CDR3 DNA follows: TGTGCCAGCAGTTACTCGATATGGGGTGGCGGCTACACCTTC. Translated, it gives CASSYSIWGGGYTF.